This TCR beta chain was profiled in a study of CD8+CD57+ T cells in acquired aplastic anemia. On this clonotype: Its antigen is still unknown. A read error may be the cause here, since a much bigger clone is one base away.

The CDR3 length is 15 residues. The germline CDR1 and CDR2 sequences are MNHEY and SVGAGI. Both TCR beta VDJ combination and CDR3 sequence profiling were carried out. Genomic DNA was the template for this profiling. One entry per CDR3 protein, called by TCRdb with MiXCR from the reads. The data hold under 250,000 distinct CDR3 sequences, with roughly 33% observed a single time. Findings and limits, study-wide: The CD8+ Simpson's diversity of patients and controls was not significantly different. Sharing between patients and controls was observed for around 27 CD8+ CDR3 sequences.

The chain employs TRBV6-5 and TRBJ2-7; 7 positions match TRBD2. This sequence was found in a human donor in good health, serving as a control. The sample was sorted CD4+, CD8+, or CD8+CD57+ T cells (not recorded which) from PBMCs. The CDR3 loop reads CACSYSTGGAYEQYF. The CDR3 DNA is TGTGCCTGCAGTTACTCTACGGGAGGTGCCTACGAGCAGTACTTC.